The 3 T cell receptor beta chains presented below share a single source sample, sequenced in a study of cytomegalovirus exposure and HLA in healthy donors. The PCR used 60 Vbeta and 13 Jbeta primers. Only in-frame clones appear in the TCRdb table, and some are missing; sequencing was by immunoSEQ multiplex PCR. Of about 150,000 clones detected, around 73% appear once; the ten largest clones hold roughly 5.4%. Input material: PBMCs. The receptors here all came from a woman aged 18-29 years in good health and CMV-seropositive.

The DNA for the CDR3 is TGTGCCAGCAGTGATACCGGGACAGGGGGGTCCGGGGAGCTGTTTTTT. It translates to CASSDTGTGGSGELFF. The chain employs TRBV6-1 and TRBJ2-2; 11 bases are a match to TRBD1. The trim removed 3 bases at V and 6 bases at J, leaving 6 bases unmatched. The CDR3 contains 16 residues. Germline-derived CDR1 and CDR2 are MNHNS and SASEGT.

The chain uses TRBV6-1 and TRBJ1-6, with 7 nucleotides matching TRBD1. The CDR3 covers 15 residues. Germline V gene data show CDR1 as MNHNS and CDR2 as SASEGT. The junction had 7 bases not matched to a gene; V was cut back by 2 bases and J by 9 bases. The CDR3 DNA reads as TGTGCCAGCAGTGAACTTCAGGGGGTGGGTTCACCCCTCCACTTT. It translates to CASSELQGVGSPLHF.

The rearrangement uses TRBV27 and TRBJ2-1; D remains ambiguous. V lost 2 bases and J 4 bases, leaving 12 bases between the germline ends. The V gene's germline CDR1 is MNHEY and CDR2 SMNVEV (reference sequence). There are 15 residues in the CDR3. CDR3 coding DNA: TGTGCCAGCAGTTTAGACCTGGGCCCGTACAATGAGCAGTTCTTC. This sequence encodes CASSLDLGPYNEQFF.